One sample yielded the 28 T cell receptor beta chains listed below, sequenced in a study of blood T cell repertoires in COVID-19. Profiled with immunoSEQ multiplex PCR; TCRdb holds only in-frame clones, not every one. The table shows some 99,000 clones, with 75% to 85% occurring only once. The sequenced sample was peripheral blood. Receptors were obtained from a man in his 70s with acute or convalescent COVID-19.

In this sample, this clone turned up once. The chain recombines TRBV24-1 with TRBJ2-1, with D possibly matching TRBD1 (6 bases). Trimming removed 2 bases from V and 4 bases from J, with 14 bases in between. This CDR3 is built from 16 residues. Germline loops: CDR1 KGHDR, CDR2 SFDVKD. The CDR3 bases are TGTGCCACCAGTGATTATCAGGGGAGTGGATACAATGAGCAGTTCTTC. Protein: CATSDYQGSGYNEQFF.

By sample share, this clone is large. The CDR3 here is CASSEDSSGNTIYF. The CDR3 coding sequence is TGTGCCAGCAGCGAAGACAGCTCTGGAAACACCATATATTTT. V and J are TRBV9 and TRBJ1-3; TRBD1 is a possible D gene (5 bases). This CDR3 is 14 amino acids long. Germline V gene sequence: CDR1 SGDLS, CDR2 YYNGEE. V was clipped by 3 bases and J by 0 bases, with 7 bases between them.

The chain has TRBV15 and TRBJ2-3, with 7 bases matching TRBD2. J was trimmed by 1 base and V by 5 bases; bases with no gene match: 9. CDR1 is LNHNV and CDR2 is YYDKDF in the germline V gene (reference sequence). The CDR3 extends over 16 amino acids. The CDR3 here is CATSGRAGHGTDTQYF. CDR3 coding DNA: TGTGCCACCAGCGGACGAGCGGGGCATGGCACAGATACGCAGTATTTT.

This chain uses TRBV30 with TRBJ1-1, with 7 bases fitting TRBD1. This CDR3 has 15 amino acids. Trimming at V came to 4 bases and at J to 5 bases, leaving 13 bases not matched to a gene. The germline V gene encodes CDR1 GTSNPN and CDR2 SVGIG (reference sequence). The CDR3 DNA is TGTGCCTGGACCCTTCGTTCGGGACAGAAGACTGAAGCTTTCTTT. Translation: CAWTLRSGQKTEAFF. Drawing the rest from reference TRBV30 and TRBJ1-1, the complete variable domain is SQTIHQWPATLVQPVGSPLSLECTVEGTSNPNLYWYRQAAGRGLQLLFYSVGIGQISSEVPQNLSASRPQDRQFILSSKKLLLSDSGFYLCAWTLRSGQKTEAFFGQGTRLTVV.

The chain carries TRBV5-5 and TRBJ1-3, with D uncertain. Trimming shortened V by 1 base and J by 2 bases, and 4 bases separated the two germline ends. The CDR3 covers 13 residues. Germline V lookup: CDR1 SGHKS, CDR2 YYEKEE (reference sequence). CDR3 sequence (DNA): TGTGCCAGCAGCTTGTTAGCTGGAAACACCATATATTTT. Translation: CASSLLAGNTIYF.

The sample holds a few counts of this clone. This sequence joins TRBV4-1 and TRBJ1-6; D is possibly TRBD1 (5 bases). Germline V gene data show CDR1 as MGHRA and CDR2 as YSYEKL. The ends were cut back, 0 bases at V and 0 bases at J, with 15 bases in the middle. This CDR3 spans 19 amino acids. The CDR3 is CASSQELVGGSSYNSPLHF. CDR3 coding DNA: TGCGCCAGCAGCCAAGAGCTCGTGGGGGGAAGCTCCTATAATTCACCCCTCCACTTT.

CDR3 sequence reads: CASAPDRVSTEAFF. The CDR3 region has the DNA TGCGCCAGCGCACCGGACAGGGTGAGCACTGAAGCTTTCTTT. The chain uses TRBV5-1 and TRBJ1-1; 8 positions agree with TRBD1. CDR1 SGHRS and CDR2 YFSETQ come from the germline V gene. The V gene end was trimmed by 7 bases and the J gene end by 4 bases; junction bases not matched to a gene: 9. The CDR3 length is 14 residues. Combining the CDR3 with reference TRBV5-1 and TRBJ1-1 gives the whole variable domain KAGVTQTPRYLIKTRGQQVTLSCSPISGHRSVSWYQQTPGQGLQFLFEYFSETQRNKGNFPGRFSGRQFSNSRSEMNVSTLELGDSALYLCASAPDRVSTEAFFGQGTRLTVV.

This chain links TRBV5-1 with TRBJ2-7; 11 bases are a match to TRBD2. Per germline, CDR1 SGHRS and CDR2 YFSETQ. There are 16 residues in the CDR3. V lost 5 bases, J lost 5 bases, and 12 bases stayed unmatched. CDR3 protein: CASSLPLLAGEDEQYF. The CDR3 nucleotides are TGCGCCAGCAGTCTTCCTTTACTAGCGGGAGAGGACGAGCAGTACTTC. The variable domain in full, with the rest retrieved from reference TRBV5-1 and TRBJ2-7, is KAGVTQTPRYLIKTRGQQVTLSCSPISGHRSVSWYQQTPGQGLQFLFEYFSETQRNKGNFPGRFSGRQFSNSRSEMNVSTLELGDSALYLCASSLPLLAGEDEQYFGPGTRLTVT.

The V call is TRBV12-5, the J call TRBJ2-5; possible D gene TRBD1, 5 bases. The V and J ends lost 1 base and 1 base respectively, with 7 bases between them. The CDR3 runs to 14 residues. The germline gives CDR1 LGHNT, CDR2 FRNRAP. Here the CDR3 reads CASGLDRTQETQYF. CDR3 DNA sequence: TGTGCTAGTGGTTTGGACAGGACCCAAGAGACCCAGTACTTC. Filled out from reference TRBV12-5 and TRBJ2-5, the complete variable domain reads DARVTQTPRHKVTEMGQEVTMRCQPILGHNTVFWYRQTMMQGLELLAYFRNRAPLDDSGMPKDRFSAEMPDATLATLKIQPSEPRDSAVYFCASGLDRTQETQYFGPGTRLLVL.

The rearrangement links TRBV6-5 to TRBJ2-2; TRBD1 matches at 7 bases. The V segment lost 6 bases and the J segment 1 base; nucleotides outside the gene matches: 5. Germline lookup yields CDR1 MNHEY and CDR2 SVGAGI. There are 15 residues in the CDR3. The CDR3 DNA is TGTGCCAGCAGCTGGGGACAGCGGAACACCGGGGAGCTGTTTTTT. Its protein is CASSWGQRNTGELFF.

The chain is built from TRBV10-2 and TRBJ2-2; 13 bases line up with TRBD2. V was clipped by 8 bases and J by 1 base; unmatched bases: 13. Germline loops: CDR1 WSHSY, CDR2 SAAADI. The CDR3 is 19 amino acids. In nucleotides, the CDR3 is TGCGCCAGCCGTACTAGCGGGAGGGCCAAGGTAAAGAACACCGGGGAGCTGTTTTTT. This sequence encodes CASRTSGRAKVKNTGELFF.

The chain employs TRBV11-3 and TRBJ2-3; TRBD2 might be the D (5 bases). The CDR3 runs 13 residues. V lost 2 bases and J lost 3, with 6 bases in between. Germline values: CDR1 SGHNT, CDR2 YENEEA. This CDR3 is CASSLRGTDTQYF. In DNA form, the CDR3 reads TGTGCCAGCAGCTTAAGAGGGACAGATACGCAGTATTTT.

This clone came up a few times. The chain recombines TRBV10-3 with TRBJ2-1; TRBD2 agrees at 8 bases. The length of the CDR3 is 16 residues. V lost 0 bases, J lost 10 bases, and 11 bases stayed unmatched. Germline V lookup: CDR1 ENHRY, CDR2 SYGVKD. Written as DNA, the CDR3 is TGTGCCATCAGTGAGTCGATAGACCAGCGGGGGAACGAGCAGTTCTTC. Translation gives CAISESIDQRGNEQFF.

CDR3 amino acids: CASNEGSGEQYF. Written as DNA, the CDR3 is TGTGCCAGCAACGAGGGTTCAGGAGAGCAGTACTTC. V is TRBV6-1 and J is TRBJ2-7; maybe TRBD2 (5 bases). The V gene's germline CDR1 is MNHNS and CDR2 SASEGT. This CDR3 spans 12 amino acids. Trimming removed 7 bases at V and 7 bases at J, with 14 bases between.

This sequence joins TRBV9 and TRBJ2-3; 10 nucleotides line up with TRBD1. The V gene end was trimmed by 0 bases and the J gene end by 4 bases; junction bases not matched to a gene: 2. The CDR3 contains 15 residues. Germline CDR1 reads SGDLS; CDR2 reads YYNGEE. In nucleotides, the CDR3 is TGTGCCAGCAGCGTAGACGGGACAGGGGCAGATACGCAGTATTTT. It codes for CASSVDGTGADTQYF.

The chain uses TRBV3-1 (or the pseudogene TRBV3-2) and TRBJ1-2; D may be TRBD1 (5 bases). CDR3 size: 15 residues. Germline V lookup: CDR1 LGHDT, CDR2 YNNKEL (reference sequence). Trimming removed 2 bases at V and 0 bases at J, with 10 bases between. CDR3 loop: CASSQSRVANYGYTF. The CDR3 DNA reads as TGTGCCAGCAGCCAATCCAGGGTAGCTAACTATGGCTACACCTTC.

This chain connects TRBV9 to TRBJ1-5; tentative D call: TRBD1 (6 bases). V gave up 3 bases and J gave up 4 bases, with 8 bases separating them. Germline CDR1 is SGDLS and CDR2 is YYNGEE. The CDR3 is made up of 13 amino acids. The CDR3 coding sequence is TGTGCCAGCAGCGCCGGACAGAATCAGCCCCAGCATTTT. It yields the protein CASSAGQNQPQHF.

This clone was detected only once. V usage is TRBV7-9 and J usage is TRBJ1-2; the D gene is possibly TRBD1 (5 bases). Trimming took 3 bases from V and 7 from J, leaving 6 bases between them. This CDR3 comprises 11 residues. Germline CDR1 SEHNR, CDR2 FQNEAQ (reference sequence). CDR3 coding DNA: TGTGCCAGCAGCTTGACAGCTGGCTACACCTTC. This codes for CASSLTAGYTF.

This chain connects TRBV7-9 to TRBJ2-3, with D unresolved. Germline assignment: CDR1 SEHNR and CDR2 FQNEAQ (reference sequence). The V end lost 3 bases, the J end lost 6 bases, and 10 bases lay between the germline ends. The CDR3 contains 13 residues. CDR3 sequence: CASSFSGLDTQYF. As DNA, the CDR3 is TGTGCCAGCAGCTTCTCCGGGTTGGATACGCAGTATTTT.

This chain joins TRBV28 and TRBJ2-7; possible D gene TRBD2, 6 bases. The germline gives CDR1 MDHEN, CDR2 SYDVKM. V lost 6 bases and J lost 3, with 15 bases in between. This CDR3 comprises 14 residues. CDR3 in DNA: TGTGCCAGCAGCCCCCTAGCGCTAGGCTACGAGCAGTACTTC. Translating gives CASSPLALGYEQYF.

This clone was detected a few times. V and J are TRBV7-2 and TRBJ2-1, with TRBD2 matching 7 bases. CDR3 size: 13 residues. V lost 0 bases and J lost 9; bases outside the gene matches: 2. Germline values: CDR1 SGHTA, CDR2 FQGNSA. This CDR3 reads CASSLASGGEQFF. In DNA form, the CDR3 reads TGTGCCAGCAGCTTAGCCTCGGGGGGTGAGCAGTTCTTC.

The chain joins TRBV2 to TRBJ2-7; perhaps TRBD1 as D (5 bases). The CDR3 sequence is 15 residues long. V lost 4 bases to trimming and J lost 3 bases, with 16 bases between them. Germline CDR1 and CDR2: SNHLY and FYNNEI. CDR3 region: CASSGRQRTYYEQYF. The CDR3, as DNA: TGTGCCAGCAGTGGGAGACAGCGTACTTACTACGAGCAGTACTTC.

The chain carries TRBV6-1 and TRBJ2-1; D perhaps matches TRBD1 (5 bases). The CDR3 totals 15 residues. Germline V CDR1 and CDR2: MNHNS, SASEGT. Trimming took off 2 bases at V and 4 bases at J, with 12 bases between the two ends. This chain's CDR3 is CASSERWKGYNEQFF. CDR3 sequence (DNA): TGTGCCAGCAGTGAAAGGTGGAAGGGGTACAATGAGCAGTTCTTC.

The CDR3 DNA reads TGTGCCAGCTACCTCTGGACAGGGGGAACCTATGGCTACACCTTC. Translation: CASYLWTGGTYGYTF. This chain links TRBV28 with TRBJ1-2; 10 bases map to TRBD1. The CDR3 covers 15 residues. V lost 8 bases to trimming and J lost 4 bases; unmatched junction nucleotides: 10. CDR1 is MDHEN and CDR2 is SYDVKM in the germline V gene.

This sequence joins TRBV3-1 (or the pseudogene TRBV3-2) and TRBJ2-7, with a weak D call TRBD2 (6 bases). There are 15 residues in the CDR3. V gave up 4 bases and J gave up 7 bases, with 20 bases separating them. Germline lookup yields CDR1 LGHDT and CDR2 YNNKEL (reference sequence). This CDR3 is CASSPRARPGGEQYF. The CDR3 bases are TGTGCCAGCAGCCCCAGGGCACGGCCCGGGGGAGAGCAGTACTTC.

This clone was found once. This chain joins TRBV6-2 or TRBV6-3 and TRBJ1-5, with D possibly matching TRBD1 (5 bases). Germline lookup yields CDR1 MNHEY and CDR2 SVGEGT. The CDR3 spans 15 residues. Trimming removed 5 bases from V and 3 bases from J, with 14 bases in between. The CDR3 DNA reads TGTGCCAGCAGTCGCCTAAAGGGGCTCAATCAGCCCCAGCATTTT. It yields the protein CASSRLKGLNQPQHF.

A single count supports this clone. The CDR3 loop is CATSGMRLQGNEKLFF. The CDR3 region has the DNA TGTGCCACCAGCGGAATGCGCCTACAGGGGAATGAAAAACTGTTTTTT. The chain carries TRBV15 and TRBJ1-4, with TRBD1 matching over 7 bases. Germline CDR1 and CDR2: LNHNV and YYDKDF (reference sequence). With V trimmed by 5 bases and J by 5 bases, 11 bases remained unmatched. The CDR3 has 16 amino acids.

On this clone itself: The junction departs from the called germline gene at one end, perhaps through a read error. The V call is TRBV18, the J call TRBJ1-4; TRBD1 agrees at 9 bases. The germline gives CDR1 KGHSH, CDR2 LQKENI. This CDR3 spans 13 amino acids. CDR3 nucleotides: TGTGCCAGCTCCCCACAGGGGGCTGAAAAACTGTTTTTT. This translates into CASSPQGAEKLFF.